The sequence of this TCR beta chain was determined in a study of blood T cell repertoires in COVID-19. The overall study: PBMCs, B-cell-depleted T cells, or T cells were the source of the cDNA or gDNA that made up the material.

The sample holds one count of this clone. Germline lookup yields CDR1 SQVTM and CDR2 ANQGSEA. This CDR3 has 15 residues. V was clipped by 0 bases and J by 8 bases; unmatched bases: 10. Seattle patient enrollment occurred during active infection, with longitudinal follow-up thereafter. Generated by immunoSEQ multiplex PCR, the TCRdb table keeps only in-frame clones and is missing some. The sample lists 200,000 to 300,000 clones; 91% were seen once. V and J are TRBV29-1 and TRBJ2-3, with 8 bases identical to TRBD2. The material sequenced was peripheral blood. The clonotype originates from a person under 35 with COVID-19, enrolled during active disease. This CDR3 reads CSVEETGGPTGTQYF. The CDR3 coding sequence is TGCAGCGTTGAAGAGACGGGAGGGCCTACGGGTACGCAGTATTTT.